Here is one T cell receptor (beta chain) with its context. The record originates from a study of radiation and T cells in renal cell carcinoma. As for time point: blood 2 weeks post-SBRT. Indicated treatment: 15 Gy SBRT to primary tumor, nephrectomy 4 weeks later. The patient's renal cell carcinoma had clear cell pathology. Repertoires were generated with immunoSEQ multiplex PCR, while TCRdb's copy carries only in-frame clones and drops some. Of 60,000 to 65,000 clones listed, around 80% are singletons. The clonotype comes from a man in his 60s with renal cell carcinoma. Specimen: blood, collected from a patient whose treatment included radiotherapy and nephrectomy.

The CDR3 sequence is CASSLGGTEQFF. The CDR3 region has the DNA TGTGCCAGCAGCTTAGGGGGGACTGAGCAGTTCTTC. This sequence joins TRBV7-9 and TRBJ2-1; D may correspond to TRBD1 or TRBD2 (5 bases each). Germline V gene data show CDR1 as SEHNR and CDR2 as FQNEAQ (reference sequence). There are 12 residues in the CDR3. With 1 base removed from V and 9 bases from J, the gap between germline ends came to 7 bases.